This TCR beta chain was identified during a study of blood T cell repertoires in COVID-19. Study-wide background: Spain, Italy and the United States supplied samples that represented acute and convalescent COVID-19. The cDNA or gDNA used as material had been derived from T cells, B-cell-depleted T cells, or PBMCs.

Trimming pared 5 bases from V and 6 bases from J, leaving 18 bases between. CDR3 length: 15 amino acids. Germline assignment: CDR1 SGHDT and CDR2 YYEEEE. Per the original methods: It was from reference gene primer amplification that nucleated cell counts were estimated. TCRdb's copy holds only in-frame clones and misses some; the assay was immunoSEQ multiplex PCR. The D gene and trimming were derived from the DNA, and the V and J assignments and clone size from that table. This table holds some 230,000 clones, approximately 84% found once. Sequencing input: peripheral blood. The rearrangement uses TRBV5-6 and TRBJ1-3; tentatively, D is TRBD1 (5 bases). The source of this sequence is a woman in her sixties or seventies with acute or convalescent COVID-19. The CDR3 nucleotides are TGTGCCAGCAGGACCCGGGTCCTCGGACAAAACACCATATATTTT. It specifies CASRTRVLGQNTIYF.